The sequence of this T cell receptor beta chain was determined in a study of blood T cell repertoires in COVID-19. The V gene's germline CDR1 is ENHRY and CDR2 SYGVKD. The CDR3 loop spans 14 amino acids. Trimming pared 2 bases from V and 4 bases from J, leaving 11 bases between. Profiled with immunoSEQ multiplex PCR; TCRdb holds only in-frame clones, not every one. Of 210,000 or so clones listed, around 90% are singletons. V usage is TRBV10-3 and J usage is TRBJ1-2; D is perhaps TRBD1 (6 bases). Sequenced input: peripheral blood. This TCR was sampled from a man aged 30-40 years with acute or convalescent COVID-19. In nucleotides, the CDR3 is TGTGCCATCAGTGAGGCGACAGGAACCTATGGCTACACCTTC. Residues: CAISEATGTYGYTF.